This passage covers 13 T cell receptor beta chains from one sample sequenced in a study of brain T cells in children with intractable seizures. Surgery cases with the highest brain T cell transcript signatures were chosen for sequencing. Profiling relied on immunoSEQ multiplex PCR, and the TCRdb table lists in-frame clones only, not all of them. The table shows about 8,000 clones, with 73% occurring only once. Sequencing used resected brain tissue, obtained at surgery. Receptor source: a boy in the first two years of life with tuberous sclerosis and intractable seizures.

This clone has just one count. The genes are TRBV19 and TRBJ1-4; D not certain. This CDR3 has 16 amino acids. Per the germline V gene, CDR1 is LNHDA and CDR2 is SQIVND (reference sequence). Trimming stripped 1 base from V and 0 bases from J, with 9 bases between. In DNA form, the CDR3 reads TGTGCCAGTAGTATAGGGGCATCTGCAACTAATGAAAAACTGTTTTTT. It yields the protein CASSIGASATNEKLFF.

V usage is TRBV10-3 and J usage is TRBJ1-6; D gene ambiguous. The CDR3 runs 13 residues. The germline V gene has CDR1 ENHRY and CDR2 SYGVKD. Trimming cost V 0 bases and J 9 bases, with 6 bases left between them. The CDR3 reads CAISESSRSPLHF. The CDR3 DNA is TGTGCCATCAGTGAGTCAAGCCGTTCACCCCTCCACTTT.

This rearrangement joins TRBV10-3 to TRBJ1-1; 9 positions agree with TRBD1. Germline loops: CDR1 ENHRY, CDR2 SYGVKD. The CDR3 covers 14 residues. Trimming cost V 6 bases and J 1 base; bases outside gene matches: 3. The DNA of the CDR3 is TGTGCCATCAGGGGACAGGGCGAGAACACTGAAGCTTTCTTT. The encoded protein is CAIRGQGENTEAFF.

This clone was seen only once. The chain combines TRBV11-3 with TRBJ2-1; perhaps TRBD2 as D (6 bases). Trimming left V 2 bases short and J 2 bases short, with 10 bases between. The CDR3 contains 15 residues. CDR1 and CDR2 (germline): SGHNT, YENEEA. The CDR3 DNA follows: TGTGCCAGCAGCTTAACGGGAGTGGCCTACAATGAGCAGTTCTTC. Translation gives CASSLTGVAYNEQFF.

V gene TRBV7-7 combines with J gene TRBJ2-2, with a weak D call TRBD2 (6 bases). The germline gives CDR1 SSHAT, CDR2 FNYEAQ (reference sequence). The CDR3 has 14 amino acids. This chain's CDR3 is CASGRDLDTGELFF. DNA of the CDR3: TGTGCTAGCGGACGCGACTTGGACACCGGGGAGCTGTTTTTT.

The chain links TRBV19 to TRBJ2-5, with a tentative D call TRBD2 (5 bases). This CDR3 is 14 amino acids long. Trimming pared 7 bases from V and 5 bases from J, leaving 17 bases between. The germline V gene encodes CDR1 LNHDA and CDR2 SQIVND (reference sequence). The CDR3 sequence is CASTKALPGETQYF. The CDR3 region has the DNA TGTGCCAGTACCAAGGCCCTGCCGGGGGAGACCCAGTACTTC. Full variable domain (missing parts from reference TRBV19 and TRBJ2-5): DGGITQSPKYLFRKEGQNVTLSCEQNLNHDAMYWYRQDPGQGLRLIYYSQIVNDFQKGDIAEGYSVSREKKESFPLTVTSAQKNPTAFYLCASTKALPGETQYFGPGTRLLVL.

The rearrangement joins TRBV6-6 to TRBJ2-6; D remains ambiguous. V shed 10 bases and J shed 2 bases, with 18 bases lying between them. This CDR3 comprises 16 residues. The germline gives CDR1 MNHNY, CDR2 SVGAGI (reference sequence). CDR3 region: CAITTMEATGANVLTF. The CDR3 DNA reads TGTGCCATAACGACCATGGAAGCTACTGGGGCCAACGTCCTGACTTTC.

V gene TRBV3-1 (or the pseudogene TRBV3-2) combines with J gene TRBJ2-1; TRBD2 is a possible D gene (6 bases). This CDR3 comprises 17 residues. With 4 bases removed from V and 0 bases from J, the gap between germline ends came to 16 bases. CDR1 is LGHDT and CDR2 is YNNKEL in the germline V gene (reference sequence). DNA for the CDR3: TGTGCCAGCAGCCGCCAAGGTGTAGCGGTCTCCTACAATGAGCAGTTCTTC. It codes for CASSRQGVAVSYNEQFF.

In the case of this clone: Other nucleotide sequences from this sample produce the same CDR3. The gene calls are TRBV6-5 and TRBJ2-6, with D possibly called TRBD1 or TRBD2 (6 bases each). Germline CDR1 MNHEY, CDR2 SVGAGI. The CDR3 runs to 14 residues. V was shortened by 7 bases and J by 2 bases, with 9 bases between the two germline ends. The CDR3 here is CASIRGPGANVLTF. For the CDR3, the DNA is TGTGCCAGCATCCGGGGGCCTGGGGCCAACGTCCTGACTTTC.

This chain uses TRBV7-3 with TRBJ2-5, with D unresolved. Trimming removed 5 bases from V and 5 bases from J, with 12 bases in between. CDR3 size: 13 residues. CDR1 SGHTA and CDR2 FQGTGA come from the germline V gene. The CDR3 loop reads CASSPSLRETQYF. The CDR3 region has the DNA TGTGCCAGCAGCCCATCCCTAAGGGAGACCCAGTACTTC.

The chain couples TRBV9 to TRBJ1-1; weak D call: TRBD1 (6 bases). V was shortened by 0 bases and J by 4 bases, with 10 bases between the two germline ends. The CDR3 consists of 14 residues. Germline-derived CDR1 and CDR2 are SGDLS and YYNGEE. The DNA for the CDR3 is TGTGCCAGCAGCGTAGAAAGGGGGGCCACTGAAGCTTTCTTT. It yields the protein CASSVERGATEAFF.

The chain recombines TRBV7-2 with TRBJ1-3; the D is unclear. V lost 1 base and J lost 0, with 10 bases in between. Germline V lookup: CDR1 SGHTA, CDR2 FQGNSA. The CDR3 is made up of 16 amino acids. The CDR3 loop reads CASSLVGRSSGNTIYF. CDR3 DNA: TGTGCCAGCAGCTTAGTAGGACGGAGCTCTGGAAACACCATATATTTT.

The gene calls are TRBV20-1 and TRBJ2-5; 9 positions match TRBD1. The J segment lost 2 bases and the V segment lost 3 bases, leaving 7 bases of the junction unmatched. The CDR3 contains 15 residues. Looked up from germline, CDR1 is DFQATT and CDR2 is SNEGSKA (reference sequence). CDR3 coding DNA: TGCAGTGCTAGTCCAGGACAGGGGTTTCAAGAGACCCAGTACTTC. The encoded protein is CSASPGQGFQETQYF.